The rows below give T cell receptor beta chains drawn from one sample of a study of beta chain features in type 1 diabetes. Assay used: immunoSEQ multiplex PCR; TCRdb lists only in-frame clones, some missing. Among around 280,000 clones listed, approximately 16% were seen once. Sequencing was carried out using naive CD4+ T cells from blood. The receptor source for this set is a man aged 18 to 29 with type 1 diabetes. CDR3s include the opening cysteine and the closing phenylalanine or tryptophan. Fields, in order: D gene, J gene, clone size, V gene, CDR3 DNA, CDR3 protein. D genes are given only for firm matches. Where a row states a size, it is once, few, many or the class of an expanded clone; other rows omit it.

D: NA; J: TRBJ2-3; size: few; V: TRBV4-1; DNA: TGCGCCAGCAGCCGGTTCGGGAGTTCGACAGATACGCAGTATTTT; CDR3: CASSRFGSSTDTQYF
D: NA; J: TRBJ1-5; size: NA; V: TRBV18; DNA: TGTGCCAGCTCACCTGACAACAATCAGCCCCAGCATTTT; CDR3: CASSPDNNQPQHF
D: TRBD1; J: TRBJ1-1; size: NA; V: TRBV5-1; DNA: TGCGCCAGCAGCTTGTTGGGACAGGGCACTGAAGCTTTCTTT; CDR3: CASSLLGQGTEAFF
D: TRBD1; J: TRBJ2-7; size: NA; V: TRBV15; DNA: TGTGCCACCAGCAGAGGGGACAGGTCCTACGAGCAGTACTTC; CDR3: CATSRGDRSYEQYF
D: TRBD1; J: TRBJ1-2; size: few; V: TRBV27; DNA: TGTGCCAGCAGCCAACAGGGGATCTATGGCTACACCTTC; CDR3: CASSQQGIYGYTF
D: NA; J: TRBJ1-2; size: NA; V: TRBV7-9; DNA: TGTGCCAGCAGCTCGGAGCTACCCCATGGCTACACCTTC; CDR3: CASSSELPHGYTF
D: NA; J: TRBJ2-5; size: few; V: TRBV5-1; DNA: TGCGCCAGCATGAGGGGACTGAACCAAGAGACCCAGTACTTC; CDR3: CASMRGLNQETQYF
D: TRBD1; J: TRBJ2-4; size: few; V: TRBV27; DNA: TGTGCCAGCAGTTTGAGGGACAGTGGCATTCAGTACTTC; CDR3: CASSLRDSGIQYF
D: NA; J: TRBJ2-7; size: NA; V: TRBV14; DNA: TGTGCCAGCAGCCCGCCAGGGGCCTACGAGCAGTACTTC; CDR3: CASSPPGAYEQYF
D: NA; J: TRBJ2-4; size: NA; V: TRBV7-2; DNA: TGTGCCAGCAGCCCCTTTTCGCCAGGGTACAAAAACATTCAGTACTTC; CDR3: CASSPFSPGYKNIQYF
D: TRBD1; J: TRBJ1-5; size: NA; V: TRBV28; DNA: TGTGCCAGCAGCTCCGGACAGGGATATGGTCCCCAGCATTTT; CDR3: CASSSGQGYGPQHF
D: TRBD1; J: TRBJ2-1; size: NA; V: TRBV6-4; DNA: TGTGCCAGCCAGGTTGACAGGGGGTTTAACAATGAGCAGTTCTTC; CDR3: CASQVDRGFNNEQFF
D: TRBD1; J: TRBJ1-2; size: NA; V: TRBV20-1; DNA: TGCAGTGCCTCGACAGGGTATGGCTACACCTTC; CDR3: CSASTGYGYTF
D: TRBD2; J: TRBJ2-1; size: NA; V: TRBV14; DNA: TGTGCCAGCAGCTTTACCGGGACTAGCGGGAGTTTCTCCTACAATGAGCAGTTCTTC; CDR3: CASSFTGTSGSFSYNEQFF
D: NA; J: TRBJ1-2; size: NA; V: TRBV30; DNA: TGTGCCTGGAGTGCCCCCTTAGGAGCTAACTATGGCTACACCTTC; CDR3: CAWSAPLGANYGYTF
D: NA; J: TRBJ2-2; size: NA; V: TRBV5-1; DNA: TGCGCCAGCAGCTTGAGGGTGGGGGCCAATCCAGGCGGGGAGCTGTTTTTT; CDR3: CASSLRVGANPGGELFF